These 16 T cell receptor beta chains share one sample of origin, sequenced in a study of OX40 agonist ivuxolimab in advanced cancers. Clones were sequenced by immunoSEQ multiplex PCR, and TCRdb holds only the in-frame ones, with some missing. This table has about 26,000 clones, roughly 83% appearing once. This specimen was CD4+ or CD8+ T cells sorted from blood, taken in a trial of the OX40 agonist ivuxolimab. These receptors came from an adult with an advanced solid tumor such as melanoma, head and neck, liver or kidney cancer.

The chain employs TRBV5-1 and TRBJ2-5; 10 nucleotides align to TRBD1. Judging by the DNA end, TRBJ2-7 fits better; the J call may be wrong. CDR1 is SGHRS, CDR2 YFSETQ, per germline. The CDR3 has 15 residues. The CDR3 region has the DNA TGCGCCAGCAGCTTGGAGGGACAGGGGAGGAACGAGCAGTACTTC. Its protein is CASSLEGQGRNEQYF.

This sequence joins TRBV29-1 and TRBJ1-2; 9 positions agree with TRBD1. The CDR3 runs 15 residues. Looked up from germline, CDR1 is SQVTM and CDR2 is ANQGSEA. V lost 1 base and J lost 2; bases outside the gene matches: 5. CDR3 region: CSVEGTGEANYGYTF. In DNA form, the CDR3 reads TGCAGCGTTGAAGGGACAGGGGAGGCCAACTATGGCTACACCTTC.

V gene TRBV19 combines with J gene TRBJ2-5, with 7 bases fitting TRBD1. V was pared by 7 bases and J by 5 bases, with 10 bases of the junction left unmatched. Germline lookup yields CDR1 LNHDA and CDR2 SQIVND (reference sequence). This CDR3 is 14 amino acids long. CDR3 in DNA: TGTGCCAGTAAGAAACAGGGGTTAGGGGAGACCCAGTACTTC. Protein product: CASKKQGLGETQYF.

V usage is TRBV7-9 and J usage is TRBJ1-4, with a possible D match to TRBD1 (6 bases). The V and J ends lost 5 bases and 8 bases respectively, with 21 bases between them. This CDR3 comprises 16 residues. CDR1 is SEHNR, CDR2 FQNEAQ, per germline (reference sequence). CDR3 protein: CASSPPQGWGPEKLFF. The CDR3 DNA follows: TGTGCCAGCAGCCCACCACAGGGCTGGGGACCCGAAAAACTGTTTTTT.

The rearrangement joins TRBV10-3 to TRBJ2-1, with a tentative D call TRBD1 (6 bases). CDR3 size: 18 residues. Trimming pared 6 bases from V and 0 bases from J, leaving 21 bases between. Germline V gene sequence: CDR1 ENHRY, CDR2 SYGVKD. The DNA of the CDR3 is TGTGCCATCAGCGAGAAGGGATTGGGGGCCAGCTCCTACAATGAGCAGTTCTTC. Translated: CAISEKGLGASSYNEQFF.

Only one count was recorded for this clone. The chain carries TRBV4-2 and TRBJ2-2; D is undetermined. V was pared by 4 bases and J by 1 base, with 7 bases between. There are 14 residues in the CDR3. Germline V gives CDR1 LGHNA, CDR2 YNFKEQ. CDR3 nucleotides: TGTGCCAGCAGCCCGGGTGAGAACACCGGGGAGCTGTTTTTT. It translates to CASSPGENTGELFF.

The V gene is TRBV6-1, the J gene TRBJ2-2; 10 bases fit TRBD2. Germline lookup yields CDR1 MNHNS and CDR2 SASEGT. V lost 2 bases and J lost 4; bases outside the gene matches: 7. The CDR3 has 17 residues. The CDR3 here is CASSESGAGGPTGELFF. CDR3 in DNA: TGTGCCAGCAGTGAATCTGGAGCGGGAGGGCCCACCGGGGAGCTGTTTTTT.

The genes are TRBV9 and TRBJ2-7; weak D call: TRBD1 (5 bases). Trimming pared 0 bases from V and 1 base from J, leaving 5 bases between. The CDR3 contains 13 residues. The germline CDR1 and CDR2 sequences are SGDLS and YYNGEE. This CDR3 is CASSVEGSYEQYF. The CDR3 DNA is TGTGCCAGCAGCGTAGAGGGGTCCTACGAGCAGTACTTC.

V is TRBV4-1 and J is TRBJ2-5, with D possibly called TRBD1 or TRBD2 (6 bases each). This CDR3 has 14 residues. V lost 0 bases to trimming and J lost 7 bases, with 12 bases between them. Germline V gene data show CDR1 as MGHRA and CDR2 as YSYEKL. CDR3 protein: CASSQDAGGGTQYF. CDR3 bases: TGCGCCAGCAGCCAAGACGCAGGAGGGGGGACCCAGTACTTC.

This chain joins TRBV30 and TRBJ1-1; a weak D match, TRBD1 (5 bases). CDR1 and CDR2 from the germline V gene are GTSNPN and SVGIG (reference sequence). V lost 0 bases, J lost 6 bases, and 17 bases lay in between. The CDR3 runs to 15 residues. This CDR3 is CAWSVHGGSRSEAFF. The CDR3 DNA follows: TGTGCCTGGAGTGTACATGGGGGGAGTAGGTCTGAAGCTTTCTTT.

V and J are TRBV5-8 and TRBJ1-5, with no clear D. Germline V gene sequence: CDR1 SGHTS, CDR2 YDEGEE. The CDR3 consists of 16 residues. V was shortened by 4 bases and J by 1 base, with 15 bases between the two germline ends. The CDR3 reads CASSITRVWSNQPQHF. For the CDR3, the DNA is TGTGCCAGCAGCATAACAAGGGTCTGGAGCAATCAGCCCCAGCATTTT.

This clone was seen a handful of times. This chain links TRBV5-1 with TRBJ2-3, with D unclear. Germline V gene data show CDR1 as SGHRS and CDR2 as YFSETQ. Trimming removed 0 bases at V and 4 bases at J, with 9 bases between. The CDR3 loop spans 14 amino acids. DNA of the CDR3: TGCGCCAGCAGCTTGGCCGGGTTCGCAGATACGCAGTATTTT. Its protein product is CASSLAGFADTQYF.

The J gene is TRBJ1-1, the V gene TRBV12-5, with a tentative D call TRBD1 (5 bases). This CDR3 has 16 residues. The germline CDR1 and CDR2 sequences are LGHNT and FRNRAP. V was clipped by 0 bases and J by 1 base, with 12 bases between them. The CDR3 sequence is CASGLVRGRENTEAFF. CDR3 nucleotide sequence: TGTGCTAGTGGTTTGGTACGGGGCAGGGAGAACACTGAAGCTTTCTTT.

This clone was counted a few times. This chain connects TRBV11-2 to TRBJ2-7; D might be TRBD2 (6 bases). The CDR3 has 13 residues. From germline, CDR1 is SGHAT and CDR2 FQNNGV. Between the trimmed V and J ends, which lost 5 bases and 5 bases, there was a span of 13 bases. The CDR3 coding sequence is TGTGCCAGCAGCCTAGCGCGGTCGGACGAGCAGTACTTC. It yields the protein CASSLARSDEQYF.

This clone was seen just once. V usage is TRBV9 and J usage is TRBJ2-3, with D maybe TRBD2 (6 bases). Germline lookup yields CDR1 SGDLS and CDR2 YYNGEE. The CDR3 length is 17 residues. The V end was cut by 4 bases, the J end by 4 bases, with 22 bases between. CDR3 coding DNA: TGTGCCAGCAGCCCTCAAGGCGGACTAATCGGCTCAGATACGCAGTATTTT. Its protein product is CASSPQGGLIGSDTQYF.

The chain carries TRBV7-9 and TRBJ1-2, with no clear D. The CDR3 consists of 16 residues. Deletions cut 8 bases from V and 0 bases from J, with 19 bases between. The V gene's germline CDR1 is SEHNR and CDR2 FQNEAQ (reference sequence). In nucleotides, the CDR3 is TGTGCCAGCCGGCCACCTCTTGTAGGTACTAACTATGGCTACACCTTC. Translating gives CASRPPLVGTNYGYTF.